One sample yielded the 14 T cell receptor beta chains listed below, sequenced in a study of T cell clonality in common variable immunodeficiency (dated by TCRdb to about 2015). Library preparation used the immunoSEQ multiplex PCR assay. TCRdb stores this immuneACCESS table with in-frame sequences only. Part of the clones is absent; in the studies checked, under half of the shortfall reflects unresolved V genes, and no reason is known for the rest. For this sample, more than 65,000 clones are listed, none of them singletons. Clones ranked in the top ten supply 0.65% to 0.8% of the sample. The sequenced sample consisted of peripheral blood mononuclear cells. The receptors derive from a person aged 18 to 75 in good health.

This clone has a count of ten or more. The read is 3 residues too short to cover the CDR3 end, so that end is filled in from the germline J gene. The chain joins TRBV12-3 or TRBV12-4 to TRBJ2-5, with D maybe TRBD1 (6 bases). The V end was cut by 3 bases, the J end by 2 bases, with 10 bases between. There are 14 residues in the CDR3. The sequenced CDR3 bases are TGTGCCAGCAGTTTGACAGGACCACAAGAGACC. Its translation is CASSLTGPQET. The whole CDR3 reads CASSLTGPQETQYF.

This clone has a count of ten or more. The read gets to within 3 residues of the CDR3 end, and the germline J gene fills in the rest. The rearrangement links TRBV5-5 to TRBJ2-7; perhaps TRBD1 as D (5 bases). V was shortened by 2 bases and J by 4 bases, with 10 bases between the two germline ends. This CDR3 comprises 13 residues. CDR1 is SGHKS, CDR2 YYEKEE, per germline (reference sequence). The CDR3 spells CASSLGVMYEQYF. CDR3 DNA, as far as it was read: TGTGCCAGCAGCTTAGGGGTTATGTACGAG.

This clone appeared many times. The CDR3 region is CASSSATLTSTDTQYF. CDR3 bases read: TGTGCCAGCAGTTCCGCGACTTTAACTAGCACAGATACG. V is TRBV2 and J is TRBJ2-3, with D unclear. The CDR3 goes on 3 residues after the read ends, and that part is filled in from the germline J gene. The length of the CDR3 is 16 residues. Per the germline V gene, CDR1 is SNHLY and CDR2 is FYNNEI. V lost 5 bases and J lost 0, with 15 bases in between.

This clone occurred a few times. The observed sequence ends 3 residues before the CDR3 terminus, with the missing tail filled in from the germline J gene. This sequence joins TRBV5-8 and TRBJ2-5; D may be TRBD1 (5 bases). The CDR3 is 13 amino acids. Deletions cut 1 base from V and 7 bases from J, with 11 bases between. Germline CDR1 and CDR2: SGHTS and YDEGEE. The CDR3 here is CASSLRGAGTQYF. The CDR3 bases that were read are TGTGCCAGCAGCTTGCGTGGGGCTGGGACC.

This clone was observed at least ten times. The missing CDR3 end, 3 residues past where the read stops, is filled in from the germline J gene. The V and J genes are TRBV19 and TRBJ2-3, with D perhaps TRBD2 (6 bases). In germline, CDR1 is LNHDA, CDR2 SQIVND (reference sequence). The germline V and J ends were trimmed by 3 bases and 0 bases, with 10 bases remaining between them. The CDR3 has 15 residues. The CDR3 DNA, read in part, is TGTGCCAGTAGTATTAGCGGCTCTAGCACAGATACG. It is translated as CASSISGSSTDT. The full CDR3 protein is CASSISGSSTDTQYF.

There are many counts of this clone. The observed sequence ends 3 residues before the CDR3 terminus, with the missing tail filled in from the germline J gene. The chain carries TRBV10-3 and TRBJ2-7, with 9 positions matching TRBD2. V was pared by 7 bases and J by 5 bases, with 6 bases of the junction left unmatched. Germline lookup yields CDR1 ENHRY and CDR2 SYGVKD. The CDR3 runs 13 residues. CDR3 bases read: TGTGCCATCAAGGGGACTAGCCCCCACGAG. Protein: CAIKGTSPHE. The whole CDR3 reads CAIKGTSPHEQYF.

This clone has ten or more counts. The read terminates 3 residues ahead of where the CDR3 ends, so the germline J gene completes it. This chain joins TRBV19 and TRBJ1-1, with 7 nucleotides matching TRBD1. V was clipped by 5 bases and J by 4 bases; unmatched bases: 4. This CDR3 comprises 13 residues. Looked up from germline, CDR1 is LNHDA and CDR2 is SQIVND (reference sequence). The CDR3 sequence: CASSSQGVTEAFF. CDR3 DNA (partial): TGTGCCAGTAGTTCGCAGGGGGTCACTGAA.

This clone has ten or more counts. Read sequence stops 3 residues before the CDR3 end, and the germline J gene provides the missing end. The gene calls are TRBV11-3 and TRBJ2-3; D is possibly TRBD1 (5 bases). Germline lookup yields CDR1 SGHNT and CDR2 YENEEA. The CDR3 spans 13 residues. The CDR3 bases that were read are TGTGCCAGCAGCCGAGACAGTTACGACACG. This encodes CASSRDSYDT. The whole CDR3 reads CASSRDSYDTQYF.

This clone appeared many times. Read sequence stops 3 residues before the CDR3 end, and the germline J gene provides the missing end. The V call is TRBV18, the J call TRBJ1-3, with 11 bases identical to TRBD1. Germline V gene sequence: CDR1 KGHSH, CDR2 LQKENI. The V gene end was trimmed by 5 bases and the J gene end by 0 bases; junction bases not matched to a gene: 3. The CDR3 spans 16 residues. CDR3 DNA, as far as it was read: TGTGCCAGCTCAGCCGGGACAGGGGGCTCTGGAAACACC. Its translation: CASSAGTGGSGNT. The complete CDR3 sequence is CASSAGTGGSGNTIYF.

Ten or more counts support this clone. The read comes to an end 3 residues before the CDR3 does, leaving the germline J gene to fill in the end. The rearrangement joins TRBV20-1 to TRBJ2-7; unclear D gene. CDR3 length equals 13 residues. The germline gives CDR1 DFQATT, CDR2 SNEGSKA (reference sequence). V dropped 6 bases and J dropped 1 base, with 13 bases sitting between them. CDR3 loop: CSAPARVSYEQYF. The sequenced part of the CDR3 DNA is TGCAGTGCGCCGGCAAGGGTTTCCTACGAG.

This clone was detected many times. The sequenced fragment ends 3 residues before the CDR3 boundary, so the rest is inferred from the germline J gene. The chain has TRBV7-3 and TRBJ2-2; 12 positions match TRBD2. The CDR3 has 17 amino acids. Germline V CDR1 and CDR2: SGHTA, FQGTGA. V shed 4 bases, J shed 5 bases, and the junction held 8 bases outside the gene matches. This chain's CDR3 is CASSSGTSGLSTGELFF. The CDR3 bases that were read are TGTGCCAGCAGCTCCGGGACTAGCGGGCTTTCTACCGGGGAG.

This clone was observed at least ten times. The read ends 3 residues before the CDR3 terminus; that terminus is restored from the germline J gene. V usage is TRBV11-2 and J usage is TRBJ2-7; tentatively, D is TRBD1 (5 bases). V lost 9 bases and J 2 bases, leaving 8 bases between the germline ends. The germline CDR1 and CDR2 sequences are SGHAT and FQNNGV. The CDR3 is 11 residues long. The sequenced CDR3 bases are TGTGCCAGTCAGGGTACCTACGAG. Protein product: CASQGTYE. The entire CDR3 sequence reads CASQGTYEQYF. The variable domain in full, with the rest retrieved from reference TRBV11-2 and TRBJ2-7, is EAGVAQSPRYKIIEKRQSVAFWCNPISGHATLYWYQQILGQGPKLLIQFQNNGVVDDSQLPKDRFSAERLKGVDSTLKIQPAKLEDSAVYLCASQGTYEQYFGPGTRLTVT.

This clone was recorded at least ten times. The read comes to an end 3 residues before the CDR3 does, leaving the germline J gene to fill in the end. The chain employs TRBV6-2 or TRBV6-3 and TRBJ1-4, with TRBD1 matching over 8 bases. Trimming took 2 bases from V and 5 from J; bases not matched to a gene: 10. Germline V gene sequence: CDR1 MNHEY, CDR2 SVGEGT. The CDR3 length is 17 residues. The DNA read from the CDR3 is TGTGCCAGCAGTTACACGATCGACAGGGGAGGGAATGAAAAA. Its protein product is CASSYTIDRGGNEK. The whole CDR3 is CASSYTIDRGGNEKLFF.

This clone was picked up a small number of times. The read falls 3 residues short of the CDR3 end, and the missing part is taken from the germline J gene. The rearrangement links TRBV25-1 to TRBJ2-1, with 8 bases aligning to TRBD1. This CDR3 is 16 amino acids long. The V and J ends lost 3 bases and 7 bases, in that order; junction bases with no gene match: 11. Germline CDR1 MGHDK, CDR2 SYGVNS. CDR3 protein: CASSEGNRGTWNEQFF. The CDR3 DNA, read in part, is TGTGCCAGCAGTGAGGGAAACAGGGGGACTTGGAATGAG. Full variable domain (missing parts from reference TRBV25-1 and TRBJ2-1): EADIYQTPRYLVIGTGKKITLECSQTMGHDKMYWYQQDPGMELHLIHYSYGVNSTEKGDLSSESTVSRIRTEHFPLTLESARPSHTSQYLCASSEGNRGTWNEQFFGPGTRLTVL.